The rows below give T cell receptor beta chains drawn from one sample of a study of Graves' ophthalmopathy and Graves' hyperthyroidism. TCRdb reprocessed the multiplex PCR reads with MiXCR, giving one entry per CDR3 protein. This sample has about 500,000 distinct CDR3 sequences; approximately 15% occur once, and the top ten carry around 9.8%. The sample was blood. The receptors come from a young woman with Graves' ophthalmopathy. The CDR3 runs from the conserved cysteine through the conserved F or W. D genes are given only for firm matches. Size is omitted from some rows. Given values are once, few, many or a class for expanded clones.

many,TRBV27,.,TRBJ1-2,TGTGCCAGCAGTTTATCGGCGGTAGATAGCTATGGCTACACCTTC,CASSLSAVDSYGYTF
many,TRBV29-1,.,TRBJ2-7,TGCAGCGTTACACCTACAGTGAGCTCCTACGAGCAGTACTTC,CSVTPTVSSYEQYF
many,TRBV6-1,.,TRBJ1-1,TGTGCCAGTAGTAGAGACCGTGACACTGAAGCTTTCTTT,CASSRDRDTEAFF
.,TRBV6-2/TRBV6-3,TRBD1,TRBJ2-5,TGTGCCAGCGCAGGACAGGCAAAAGTTAAGGAGACCCAGTACTTC,CASAGQAKVKETQYF
many,TRBV6-1,TRBD1,TRBJ1-2,TGTGCCAGCAGGAGGGGGCGCGACTATGGCTACACCTTC,CASRRGRDYGYTF
many,TRBV28,.,TRBJ1-1,TGTGCCAGCAGTTTACGGGGGGCGAGGTTCACTGAAGCTTTCTTT,CASSLRGARFTEAFF
many,TRBV6-5,.,TRBJ2-7,TGTGCCAGCAGTAACGACTACGAGCAGTACTTC,CASSNDYEQYF
.,TRBV6-1,.,TRBJ2-7,TGTGCCAGCAGCTTGGATGCGGGGCCCTACGAGCTGTACTTC,CASSLDAGPYELYF
few,TRBV4-1,TRBD2,TRBJ2-7,TGCGCCAACAGCCAGAGGACTAGCTACGAGCAGTACTTC,CANSQRTSYEQYF
many,TRBV27,.,TRBJ2-5,TGTGCCAGCAGCCTCTACCAGGCCGGGGAGACCCAGTACTTC,CASSLYQAGETQYF
.,TRBV27,.,TRBJ1-2,TGTGTCTGCAGTTTATCGTCCGTCGGCGGCAACTATGGCTACACCTTC,CVCSLSSVGGNYGYTF
many,TRBV4-2,.,TRBJ2-7,TGTGCCAGCAGCCAAGTCGGCGGCGCGGGCGAGCAGTACTTC,CASSQVGGAGEQYF
few,TRBV12-3/TRBV12-4,.,TRBJ1-1,TGTGCCAGCAGGGAAGGGAGGGGTGGGTACACTGAAGCTTTCTTT,CASREGRGGYTEAFF
many,TRBV10-3,TRBD2,TRBJ2-3,TGTGCCATCAGTGGCACTAGCGGCAGCACAGATACGCAGTATTTT,CAISGTSGSTDTQYF
.,TRBV30,.,TRBJ2-7,TGTGCCTGGAGTAAGGGACATTACGAGCAGTACTTC,CAWSKGHYEQYF
many,TRBV24-1,.,TRBJ2-2,TGTGCCACCAGTGATTTAAGGGACACCGGGGAGCTGTTTTTT,CATSDLRDTGELFF
many,TRBV28,.,TRBJ1-2,TGTGCCAGCAGTTTATGGGGTTCTGGCTACACCTTC,CASSLWGSGYTF
many,TRBV28,.,TRBJ1-5,TGTGCCAGCAGTCCGACCAATCAGCCCCAGCATTTT,CASSPTNQPQHF
.,TRBV5-1,TRBD1,TRBJ1-2,TGCGCCAGCAGCTGGGACAGTTCGATGTCGGTAGGCTACACCTTC,CASSWDSSMSVGYTF
.,TRBV6-5,TRBD1,TRBJ2-7,TGTGCCAGCGGTTCCATTTGGACAGGGGACCACGAGCAGTACTTC,CASGSIWTGDHEQYF
many,TRBV24-1,.,TRBJ2-1,TGTGCCACCAGTGATCCCGGGGACCAGGATGAGCAGTTCTTC,CATSDPGDQDEQFF
.,TRBV11-2,.,TRBJ2-7,TGTGCCAGCAGCTTAATGGGGGGGACAGGCTACGAGCAGTACTTC,CASSLMGGTGYEQYF
.,TRBV28,.,TRBJ1-1,TGTGCCAGCAGCTTTCACACAGGGAGGAGCACTGAAGCTTTCTTT,CASSFHTGRSTEAFF
many,TRBV6-5,TRBD1,TRBJ1-1,TGTGCCAGCGGTTTTGTTGGGACAGGTCTCACTGAAGCTTTCTTT,CASGFVGTGLTEAFF
.,TRBV14,TRBD1,TRBJ1-3,TGTGCCAGCAGAGAACAGGGGTCCGGAAACACCATATATTTT,CASREQGSGNTIYF
many,TRBV3-1,.,TRBJ2-7,TGTGCCAGCAGCCAAGGAGAGGTGGGTGAGCAGTACTTC,CASSQGEVGEQYF
.,TRBV6-1,.,TRBJ2-5,TGTGCCAGCAGTGTTGGCAGGGGACAAGAGACCCAGTACTTC,CASSVGRGQETQYF
.,TRBV7-8,TRBD1,TRBJ2-7,TGTGCCAGCAGTCGACAAACCACAGGGGGCTACGAGCAGTACTTC,CASSRQTTGGYEQYF
many,TRBV9,.,TRBJ2-6,TGTGCCAGCAGTTCAGGGGATTCTGGGGCCAACGTCCTGACTTTC,CASSSGDSGANVLTF
many,TRBV2,.,TRBJ1-2,TGTGCCAGCAGTGAATATGGCAGGGCAGGAGCTGGCTACACCTTC,CASSEYGRAGAGYTF
many,TRBV3-1,.,TRBJ1-5,TGTGCCAGCAGCCAAGACAGCGTAGGGGATCAGCCCCAGCATTTT,CASSQDSVGDQPQHF
many,TRBV7-2,.,TRBJ2-5,TGTGCCAGCAGCTTAGCGGGCCGAAGCCAAGAGACCCAGTACTTC,CASSLAGRSQETQYF
many,TRBV7-3,.,TRBJ2-5,TGTGCCAGCAGCCTGGGGCCGGGGGCAGAGACCCAGTACTTC,CASSLGPGAETQYF
many,TRBV28,.,TRBJ1-1,TGTGCCAGCAGTTTATCGCGGGGTGGCGGCACTGAAGCTTTCTTT,CASSLSRGGGTEAFF
many,TRBV4-1,.,TRBJ1-1,TGCGCCAGCAGCCAAGATGGAGGGATGATGAACACTGAAGCTTTCTTT,CASSQDGGMMNTEAFF
few,TRBV3-1,TRBD2,TRBJ2-5,TGTGCCAGCAGCCAGGTAGCGGGATGGGAGACCCAGTACTTC,CASSQVAGWETQYF
.,TRBV20-1,.,TRBJ2-4,TGCAGTGCTTCCGGGCCTAAAAACATTAAGTACTTC,CSASGPKNIKYF
many,TRBV5-1,.,TRBJ1-6,TGCGCCAGCAGGACAGACTATAATTCACCCCTCCACTTT,CASRTDYNSPLHF
many,TRBV4-1,.,TRBJ2-5,TGCGCCAGCAGCCAAGCCGGGGACCGAGAATTGAAGACCCAGTACTTC,CASSQAGDRELKTQYF
many,TRBV7-2,.,TRBJ2-7,TGTGCCAGCAGCTATTTGGACGGCCCTTACGAGCAGTACTTC,CASSYLDGPYEQYF
many,TRBV12-3/TRBV12-4,.,TRBJ1-6,TGTGCCAGCAGTTTGACCCCCCGGCCCCGGGGTAAGGGTTATTCACCCCTCCACTTT,CASSLTPRPRGKGYSPLHF
.,TRBV28,TRBD1,TRBJ1-6,TGTGCCAGCGACGACAGGGAGGTTTCACACCTCCACTTT,CASDDREVSHLHF
once,TRBV12-3/TRBV12-4,TRBD1,TRBJ1-1,TGTGCCAGCACTAAAGGACAGGACACTGAAGCTTTCTTT,CASTKGQDTEAFF
many,TRBV20-1,.,TRBJ1-2,TGCAGTGCTAGGCCACCACCTATGGGCTACACCTTC,CSARPPPMGYTF
few,TRBV20-1,.,TRBJ1-5,TGCAGTGCCCAAGGGGGAGCCAATCAGCCCCAGCATTTT,CSAQGGANQPQHF
many,TRBV15,TRBD1,TRBJ1-5,TGTGCCACCCAACAGGGGTGGGGACAGCCCCAGCATTTT,CATQQGWGQPQHF